A single sample gave rise to the 31 T cell receptor beta chains below, sequenced in a study of technical replicates of blood from several donors. Profiling relied on immunoSEQ multiplex PCR, and the TCRdb table lists in-frame clones only, not all of them. Counted here are 74,000 or so clones, more than 85% occurring once; the ten biggest clones make up about 0.37%. The sequencing sample was made of T cells isolated from PBMCs. Source of these receptors: a human donor in good health.

The chain uses TRBV25-1 and TRBJ2-2; D is unresolved. Trimming pared 4 bases from V and 7 bases from J, leaving 7 bases between. Germline V gene sequence: CDR1 MGHDK, CDR2 SYGVNS. CDR3 length equals 12 residues. The CDR3 region has the DNA TGTGCCAGCAGTGGGCCCAGCGGGGAGCTGTTTTTT. Encoded protein: CASSGPSGELFF. The complete variable domain, with remaining parts taken from reference TRBV25-1 and TRBJ2-2, reads EADIYQTPRYLVIGTGKKITLECSQTMGHDKMYWYQQDPGMELHLIHYSYGVNSTEKGDLSSESTVSRIRTEHFPLTLESARPSHTSQYLCASSGPSGELFFGEGSRLTVL.

A note on this clone: Other DNA sequences in the sample encode the same CDR3. The chain carries TRBV5-1 and TRBJ1-1, with unresolved D. Germline assignment: CDR1 SGHRS and CDR2 YFSETQ. The V end was cut by 0 bases, the J end by 0 bases, with 3 bases between. The length of the CDR3 is 13 residues. The CDR3 DNA reads as TGCGCCAGCAGCTTGGACATGAACACTGAAGCTTTCTTT. This codes for CASSLDMNTEAFF.

V is TRBV19 and J is TRBJ2-1; 9 bases fit TRBD1. Germline V gives CDR1 LNHDA, CDR2 SQIVND (reference sequence). J gave up 8 bases and V 3 bases, and 5 bases lay outside the gene matches. The CDR3 covers 14 residues. DNA for the CDR3: TGTGCCAGTAGTATGGGACAGGGCTTGGATGAGCAGTTCTTC. Translating it yields CASSMGQGLDEQFF.

The chain combines TRBV29-1 with TRBJ1-1; TRBD1 is a possible D gene (6 bases). The CDR3 extends over 14 amino acids. Trimming stripped 6 bases from V and 4 bases from J, with 18 bases between. Per the germline V gene, CDR1 is SQVTM and CDR2 is ANQGSEA. The CDR3 nucleotides read TGCAGCGTCCTGAGGGGAGGGGGGGGCACTGAAGCTTTCTTT. Translation: CSVLRGGGGTEAFF.

The chain has TRBV4-1 and TRBJ2-3; 7 bases match TRBD2. The germline gives CDR1 MGHRA, CDR2 YSYEKL. V lost 2 bases to trimming and J lost 3 bases; unmatched junction nucleotides: 8. This CDR3 comprises 16 residues. CDR3 protein: CASSQYSGIVTDTQYF. DNA for the CDR3: TGCGCCAGCAGCCAATACAGCGGGATAGTTACAGATACGCAGTATTTT.

The chain employs TRBV21-1 and TRBJ1-3. TRBV21-1 represents a pseudogene. The CDR3 consists of 15 residues. The CDR3 sequence: CASSKNGDFGNTIYF. The DNA of the CDR3 is TGTGCCAGCAGCAAAAACGGAGATTTTGGAAACACCATATATTTT.

The chain employs TRBV6-4 and TRBJ2-3, with 12 bases aligning to TRBD2. CDR1 is MRHNA, CDR2 SNTAGT, per germline. The CDR3 is made up of 13 amino acids. Germline trimming cut 5 bases from V and 6 bases from J; bases unmatched to any gene: 0. The CDR3 reads CASSTSGRDTQYF. DNA for the CDR3: TGTGCCAGCAGTACTAGCGGGAGGGATACGCAGTATTTT.

The chain links TRBV6-7 to TRBJ1-5; TRBD1 might be the D (6 bases). TRBV6-7 is an ORF; its function is uncertain. The ends were cut back, 2 bases at V and 0 bases at J, with 11 bases in the middle. CDR3 size: 16 residues. The DNA for the CDR3 is TGTGCCAGCAGTTACCAAACAGGGATTAGCAATCAGCCCCAGCATTTT. It translates to CASSYQTGISNQPQHF.

The chain combines TRBV19 with TRBJ2-3; a weak D match, TRBD1 (6 bases). Germline values: CDR1 LNHDA, CDR2 SQIVND (reference sequence). The CDR3 runs to 15 residues. Trimming removed 1 base at V and 2 bases at J, with 10 bases between. In DNA form, the CDR3 reads TGTGCCAGTAGTATAGGTAACAGGGACACAGATACGCAGTATTTT. This sequence encodes CASSIGNRDTDTQYF.

The chain couples TRBV5-1 to TRBJ2-1, with D tentatively TRBD2 (8 bases). This CDR3 has 16 residues. From germline, CDR1 is SGHRS and CDR2 YFSETQ. Between the trimmed V and J ends, which lost 8 bases and 5 bases, there was a span of 23 bases. The CDR3 is CARNRGASGRDNEQFF. The CDR3 DNA reads TGCGCCAGGAACAGGGGTGCCTCCGGGAGGGACAATGAGCAGTTCTTC.

This clone came up once. V gene TRBV29-1 combines with J gene TRBJ1-4; D is uncertain. Germline CDR1 reads SQVTM; CDR2 reads ANQGSEA. Trimming removed 3 bases from V and 0 bases from J, with 5 bases in between. The CDR3 covers 13 residues. The DNA of the CDR3 is TGCAGCGTTGACGGGGCAACTAATGAAAAACTGTTTTTT. It translates to CSVDGATNEKLFF.

The chain has TRBV27 and TRBJ2-1; 7 bases match TRBD2. V was pared by 3 bases and J by 3 bases, with 5 bases of the junction left unmatched. Germline V CDR1 and CDR2: MNHEY, SMNVEV (reference sequence). The CDR3 is made up of 15 amino acids. The DNA for the CDR3 is TGTGCCAGCAGTTTCGCGCGGGAGAACTACAATGAGCAGTTCTTC. This encodes CASSFARENYNEQFF.

The rearrangement links TRBV2 to TRBJ1-4; a weak D match, TRBD1 (6 bases). Germline V gene sequence: CDR1 SNHLY, CDR2 FYNNEI. The CDR3 is made up of 13 amino acids. Trimming shortened V by 6 bases and J by 6 bases, and 11 bases separated the two germline ends. The DNA for the CDR3 is TGTGCCAGCAGCAGGGAGGGGGATGAAAAACTGTTTTTT. Translation: CASSREGDEKLFF. The complete variable domain, with remaining parts taken from reference TRBV2 and TRBJ1-4, reads EPEVTQTPSHQVTQMGQEVILRCVPISNHLYFYWYRQILGQKVEFLVSFYNNEISEKSEIFDDQFSVERPDGSNFTLKIRSTKLEDSAMYFCASSREGDEKLFFGSGTQLSVL.

The rearrangement uses TRBV28 and TRBJ2-1; D not resolved. V lost 6 bases and J lost 9, with 12 bases in between. There are 12 residues in the CDR3. Germline lookup yields CDR1 MDHEN and CDR2 SYDVKM. The CDR3 DNA follows: TGTGCCAGCAGCCCACACAGTGGTGAGCAGTTCTTC. This codes for CASSPHSGEQFF.

V is TRBV5-4 and J is TRBJ2-1, with 7 bases that match TRBD2. CDR3 length equals 14 residues. Germline CDR1 and CDR2: SGHNT and YYREEE (reference sequence). Germline trimming cut 7 bases from V and 4 bases from J; bases unmatched to any gene: 8. CDR3 DNA sequence: TGTGCCAGCGGGAACCGACTAGCATACAATGAGCAGTTCTTC. This gives the protein CASGNRLAYNEQFF.

The V and J genes are TRBV27 and TRBJ2-1, with D possibly TRBD1 on 5 matching bases. With 8 bases removed from V and 0 bases from J, the gap between germline ends came to 11 bases. The CDR3 length is 14 residues. Germline V CDR1 and CDR2: MNHEY, SMNVEV (reference sequence). CDR3 nucleotides: TGTGCCAGCGGGAAGGGGTTCTCCTACAATGAGCAGTTCTTC. Protein product: CASGKGFSYNEQFF.

This clone was seen once. The chain uses TRBV7-2 and TRBJ2-1, with D unclear. Germline V gene sequence: CDR1 SGHTA, CDR2 FQGNSA. This CDR3 is 13 amino acids long. V was clipped by 1 base and J by 3 bases, with 4 bases between them. The CDR3 region is CASSLVSYNEQFF. The DNA for the CDR3 is TGTGCCAGCAGCTTAGTCAGCTACAATGAGCAGTTCTTC.

This chain links TRBV19 with TRBJ2-1; 9 bases fit TRBD2. Germline V gene data show CDR1 as LNHDA and CDR2 as SQIVND (reference sequence). V lost 5 bases and J lost 6; bases outside the gene matches: 5. The CDR3 is 14 residues long. CDR3 nucleotides: TGTGCCAGTAGTCACCAGCGGGAGGCCAATGAGCAGTTCTTC. Its protein product is CASSHQREANEQFF.

The J gene is TRBJ2-2, the V gene TRBV19, with D hard to call. V gave up 3 bases and J gave up 4 bases, with 6 bases separating them. Per the germline V gene, CDR1 is LNHDA and CDR2 is SQIVND (reference sequence). CDR3 size: 13 residues. CDR3 DNA: TGTGCCAGTAGTATTTCCTTCACCGGGGAGCTGTTTTTT. Amino acids: CASSISFTGELFF.

V is TRBV4-2 and J is TRBJ2-7, with TRBD2 as a possible D gene (6 bases). Germline V gene data show CDR1 as LGHNA and CDR2 as YNFKEQ. Trimming removed 5 bases at V and 4 bases at J, with 15 bases between. This CDR3 spans 14 amino acids. Here the CDR3 DNA reads TGTGCCAGCAGCGGAGGGGACGGTGGATACGAGCAGTACTTC. This translates into CASSGGDGGYEQYF.

This chain joins TRBV4-3 and TRBJ1-1, with a possible D match to TRBD1 (6 bases). This CDR3 is 14 amino acids long. Germline CDR1 is LGHNA and CDR2 is YSLEER. Between the trimmed V and J ends, which lost 3 bases and 4 bases, there was a span of 12 bases. CDR3 protein: CASSQQQGITEAFF. CDR3 coding DNA: TGCGCCAGCAGCCAGCAACAGGGTATCACTGAAGCTTTCTTT.

This chain uses TRBV27 with TRBJ1-1, with 7 bases lining up with TRBD1. V was clipped by 6 bases and J by 2 bases; unmatched bases: 15. This CDR3 has 17 amino acids. Per the germline V gene, CDR1 is MNHEY and CDR2 is SMNVEV (reference sequence). CDR3 DNA sequence: TGTGCCAGCAGCCTACGGGAGGGGGCTAACCTTAACACTGAAGCTTTCTTT. Protein: CASSLREGANLNTEAFF.

V gene TRBV5-6 combines with J gene TRBJ2-7, with 7 bases fitting TRBD1. The CDR3 is 14 amino acids. V trimming: 4 bases; J trimming: 7 bases; junction bases outside the gene matches: 11. Germline lookup yields CDR1 SGHDT and CDR2 YYEEEE. The CDR3 DNA follows: TGTGCCAGCAGCCTTGACAGGGAGCAACGAGAGCAGTACTTC. It yields the protein CASSLDREQREQYF.

The CDR3 loop is CASSETDSRTQQFF. In DNA, the CDR3 is TGTGCCAGCAGCGAGACGGACTCGCGTACCCAGCAGTTCTTC. The chain uses TRBV9 and TRBJ2-1; a weak D match, TRBD2 (5 bases). This CDR3 has 14 amino acids. Germline V gives CDR1 SGDLS, CDR2 YYNGEE. The V end was cut by 3 bases, the J end by 11 bases, with 18 bases between. Combining the CDR3 with reference TRBV9 and TRBJ2-1 gives the whole variable domain DSGVTQTPKHLITATGQRVTLRCSPRSGDLSVYWYQQSLDQGLQFLIQYYNGEERAKGNILERFSAQQFPDLHSELNLSSLELGDSALYFCASSETDSRTQQFFGPGTRLTVL.

The chain has TRBV7-8 and TRBJ1-5; possible D gene TRBD1, 5 bases. Germline lookup yields CDR1 SGHVS and CDR2 FQNEAQ. Between the trimmed V and J ends, which lost 1 base and 3 bases, there was a span of 10 bases. The CDR3 covers 15 residues. In DNA, the CDR3 is TGTGCCAGCAGCTTAGTCGGAGGGGTCAATCAGCCCCAGCATTTT. Translating gives CASSLVGGVNQPQHF.

This chain links TRBV6-5 with TRBJ1-1; tentative D call: TRBD1 (5 bases). The CDR3 runs to 14 residues. Germline lookup yields CDR1 MNHEY and CDR2 SVGAGI. V lost 6 bases and J lost 1, with 12 bases in between. For the CDR3, the DNA is TGTGCCAGCAGCTACCGGACACAGAACACTGAAGCTTTCTTT. It yields the protein CASSYRTQNTEAFF.

The chain recombines TRBV6-5 with TRBJ2-3, with 8 bases identical to TRBD1. Losses at the gene ends were 6 bases for V and 0 bases for J; bases not matched to a gene: 5. The CDR3 length is 15 residues. Germline V gene data show CDR1 as MNHEY and CDR2 as SVGAGI. The DNA for the CDR3 is TGTGCCAGCAGATCCTACAGGGGGAGCACAGATACGCAGTATTTT. This gives the protein CASRSYRGSTDTQYF.

This sequence joins TRBV30 and TRBJ2-1; 10 nucleotides line up with TRBD2. CDR3 length equals 17 residues. Trimming cost V 4 bases and J 2 bases; bases outside gene matches: 11. In germline, CDR1 is GTSNPN, CDR2 SVGIG (reference sequence). CDR3 in DNA: TGTGCCTGGAACGGACTAGCGGAGAAGCAGGCCTACAATGAGCAGTTCTTC. It is translated as CAWNGLAEKQAYNEQFF.

Worth noting for this clone: Since the CDR3 does not end with the conserved phenylalanine or tryptophan, this likely comes from a read error. The chain combines TRBV7-9 with TRBJ2-2; 9 nucleotides align to TRBD2. The germline V gene encodes CDR1 SEHNR and CDR2 FQNEAQ (reference sequence). Trimming cost V 1 base and J 3 bases; bases outside gene matches: 6. This CDR3 is 17 amino acids long. CDR3 sequence (DNA): TGTGCCAGCAGCTTAGGGGTAGCGGGAGATGACACCGGGGAGCTGTTTTCT. Translation gives CASSLGVAGDDTGELFS.

The rearrangement links TRBV11-2 to TRBJ1-5; 7 positions agree with TRBD1. The V gene's germline CDR1 is SGHAT and CDR2 FQNNGV. CDR3 size: 14 residues. J was trimmed by 5 bases and V by 5 bases; bases with no gene match: 6. CDR3 DNA: TGTGCCAGCAGCGCAACAGGGGCCGATCAGCCCCAGCATTTT. Amino acid sequence: CASSATGADQPQHF.

The chain is built from TRBV27 and TRBJ2-5; D perhaps matches TRBD1 (7 bases). This CDR3 is built from 15 residues. With 0 bases removed from V and 5 bases from J, the gap between germline ends came to 13 bases. CDR1 and CDR2 from the germline V gene are MNHEY and SMNVEV (reference sequence). This CDR3 reads CASSLSPTGRETQYF. The CDR3 DNA sequence: TGTGCCAGCAGTTTATCTCCGACAGGGAGGGAGACCCAGTACTTC.